This section outlines one T cell receptor beta chain sequence together with its context. This specimen comes from a study of blood T cells in healthy people across ages. Extractions gave at least 6 micrograms of total RNA per sample. The use of a sample-barcoded 5' primer and a J-beta primer mix characterized a second PCR of 7 to 11 cycles. Each CDR3 protein is one row after TCRdb ran MiXCR on the 5' RACE reads. The sample includes 1 million or so distinct CDR3 sequences, 25% of them seen just once. This CDR3 spans 12 amino acids. V shed 6 bases and J shed 1 base, with 5 bases lying between them. Germline loops: CDR1 MGHDK, CDR2 SYGVNS. This sample was also put to use in a study of T cells of mothers and their children. That paper states: The cDNA synthesis received all extracted RNA, at about 1.5 ug per 15 ul. In both related and unrelated pairs, TCR recombination output is shaped similarly by thymic selection.

The chain recombines TRBV25-1 with TRBJ2-3; D is unresolved. The clonotype was recovered from a girl aged 2 to 10 in good health. Sequenced sample: blood. The CDR3 coding sequence is TGTGCCAGCAGGGGCCGCACAGATACGCAGTATTTT. Translated: CASRGRTDTQYF.